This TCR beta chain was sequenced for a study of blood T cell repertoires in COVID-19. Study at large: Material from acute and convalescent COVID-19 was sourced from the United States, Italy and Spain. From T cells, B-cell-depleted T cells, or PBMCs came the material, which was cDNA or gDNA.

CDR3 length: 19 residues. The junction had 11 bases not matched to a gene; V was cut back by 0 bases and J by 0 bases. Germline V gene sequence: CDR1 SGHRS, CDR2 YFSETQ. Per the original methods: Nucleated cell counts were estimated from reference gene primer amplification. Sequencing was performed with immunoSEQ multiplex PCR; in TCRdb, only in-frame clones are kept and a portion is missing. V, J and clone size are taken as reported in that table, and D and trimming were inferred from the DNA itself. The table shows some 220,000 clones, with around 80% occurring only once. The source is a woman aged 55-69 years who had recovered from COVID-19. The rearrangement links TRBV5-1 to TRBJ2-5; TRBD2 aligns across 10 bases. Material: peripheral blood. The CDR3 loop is CASSLVSPSSGSHQETQYF. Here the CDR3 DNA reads TGCGCCAGCAGCTTGGTGTCGCCATCTAGCGGGAGCCACCAAGAGACCCAGTACTTC.